This TCR beta chain stems from a study of coeliac disease. Overall study context: Each coeliac patient was active, refractory type I, or diet-controlled. Without high-resolution HLA typing, biased TRBV7-2 usage was examined as a proof of principle. General study findings and limits: Lower clonality than controls marked TRB and TRG repertoires from active celiac intraepithelial and lamina propria samples.

With respect to this clone: Its specificity is unknown.

Method: immunoSEQ multiplex PCR; TCRdb's copy keeps in-frame clones and lacks some. The data show fewer than 3,500 clones, with around 50% seen just once and around 10% held by the top ten. This CDR3 contains 15 residues. V shed 1 base, J shed 4 bases, and the junction held 1 base outside the gene matches. Germline V gene data show CDR1 as SGHTA and CDR2 as FQGNSA. The specimen was intraepithelial lymphocytes from the gut. This receptor was identified in a woman aged 70-85 years with celiac disease. The rearrangement links TRBV7-2 to TRBJ1-4; 9 bases fit TRBD1. The CDR3 bases are TGTGCCAGCAGCTTAGGGGACAGGGATAATGAAAAACTGTTTTTT. This sequence encodes CASSLGDRDNEKLFF. The whole variable domain, remainder taken from reference TRBV7-2 and TRBJ1-4, is GAGVSQSPSNKVTEKGKDVELRCDPISGHTALYWYRQSLGQGLEFLIYFQGNSAPDKSGLPSDRFSAERTGGSVSTLTIQRTQQEDSAVYLCASSLGDRDNEKLFFGSGTQLSVL.